This T cell receptor (beta chain) originates from a study of T cells in tuberculosis. Cells were sorted from thawed PBMC rested overnight and stained with GMM-loaded CD1B tetramer, viability dye and anti-CD3. C32 glucose monomycolate from Rhodococcus equi was loaded onto the CD1B tetramers. TCRdb's copy holds only in-frame clones and misses some; the assay was immunoSEQ multiplex PCR. The data contain tens of thousands of clones, roughly 93% of them singletons. A note on this clone: Relative to the germline gene, one junction end is altered; a read error may explain this. Other nucleotide sequences from this sample produce the same CDR3.

The CDR3 extends over 16 amino acids. Germline V gene data show CDR1 as SGHDN and CDR2 as FVKESK. The receptor comes from an adult woman with latent tuberculosis. V usage is TRBV14 and J usage is TRBJ1-5; no clear D. The material sequenced was CD1b-GMM tetramer-negative cells sorted from PBMCs. The CDR3 nucleotides are TGTGCCAGCAGCCCCCAACAGACCACCCTCAATCAGCCCCAACATTTT. Its translation is CASSPQQTTLNQPQHF.